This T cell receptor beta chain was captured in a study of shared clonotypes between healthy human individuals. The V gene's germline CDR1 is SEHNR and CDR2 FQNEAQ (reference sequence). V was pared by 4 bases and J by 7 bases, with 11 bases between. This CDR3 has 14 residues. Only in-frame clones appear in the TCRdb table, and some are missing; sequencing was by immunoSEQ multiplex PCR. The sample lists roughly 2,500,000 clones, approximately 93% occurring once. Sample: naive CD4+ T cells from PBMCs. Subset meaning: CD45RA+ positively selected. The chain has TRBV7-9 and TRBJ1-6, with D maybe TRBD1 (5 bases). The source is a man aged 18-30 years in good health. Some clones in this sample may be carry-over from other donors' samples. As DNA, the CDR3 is TGTGCCAGCAGCTCGGGACTGGGCAATTCACCCCTCCACTTT. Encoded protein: CASSSGLGNSPLHF.